The 3 T cell receptor beta chains below all came from one sample that was sequenced in a study of T-cell memory formation after mild COVID-19. TCRdb processed the 5' RACE reads anew with MiXCR; each CDR3 protein has one entry. The table records approximately 350,000 distinct CDR3 sequences, 25% to 30% of them present only once. The material sequenced was PBMCs or a T cell subset sorted from them (not recorded which). All receptors derive from an adult woman who had mild COVID-19 (a few samples of this study predate the infection). Cell type and time point are not known.

This sequence joins TRBV14 and TRBJ2-1, with 7 bases lining up with TRBD1. After removal of 4 bases from V and 9 bases from J, the junction contained 9 bases not matched to a gene. CDR1 and CDR2 (germline): SGHDN, FVKESK. The CDR3 consists of 14 residues. The DNA for the CDR3 is TGTGCCAGCAGCCCGCGGACAGGTCGGATTGAGCAGTTCTTC. As protein: CASSPRTGRIEQFF.

The table lists this clonotype with a few counts. The chain joins TRBV4-2 to TRBJ2-2, with no clear D. Looked up from germline, CDR1 is LGHNA and CDR2 is YNFKEQ. There are 16 residues in the CDR3. The V end lost 0 bases, the J end lost 0 bases, and 8 bases lay between the germline ends. The chain's CDR3 is CASSQDTDPNTGELFF. CDR3 sequence (DNA): TGTGCCAGCAGCCAAGATACCGACCCGAACACCGGGGAGCTGTTTTTT.

This clonotype has only a few counts. The chain links TRBV12-3 or TRBV12-4 to TRBJ2-1; tentative D call: TRBD1 (5 bases). V shed 3 bases and J shed 5 bases, with 14 bases lying between them. The CDR3 contains 15 residues. CDR3 bases: TGTGCCAGCAGTTTTAGACAGAGCGTAAACAATGAGCAGTTCTTC. Amino acids: CASSFRQSVNNEQFF.